These 15 T cell receptor beta chains were all obtained from the same sample, sequenced in a study of cytomegalovirus exposure and HLA in healthy donors. Measured with immunoSEQ multiplex PCR; TCRdb has only the in-frame clones, and not every one. The data hold approximately 65,000 clones, with around 97% observed a single time. Sample: PBMCs. The receptor set was obtained from a man aged 18-30 years in good health and CMV-seronegative.

The rearrangement joins TRBV7-9 to TRBJ1-6; 9 positions agree with TRBD1. This CDR3 is 16 amino acids long. Germline trimming cut 2 bases from V and 7 bases from J; bases unmatched to any gene: 6. Germline CDR1 is SEHNR and CDR2 is FQNEAQ (reference sequence). This CDR3 is CASSLSTGGGNSPLHF. As DNA, the CDR3 is TGTGCCAGCAGCTTATCTACAGGGGGCGGAAATTCACCCCTCCACTTT.

The chain is built from TRBV7-2 and TRBJ1-1; 8 nucleotides agree with TRBD1. The J segment lost 2 bases and the V segment lost 5 bases, leaving 7 bases of the junction unmatched. This CDR3 is 15 amino acids long. From germline, CDR1 is SGHTA and CDR2 FQGNSA. For the CDR3, the DNA is TGTGCCAGCAGCCCCAGGACAGGGCCAAACACTGAAGCTTTCTTT. The encoded protein is CASSPRTGPNTEAFF. The variable domain in full, with the rest retrieved from reference TRBV7-2 and TRBJ1-1, is GAGVSQSPSNKVTEKGKDVELRCDPISGHTALYWYRQSLGQGLEFLIYFQGNSAPDKSGLPSDRFSAERTGGSVSTLTIQRTQQEDSAVYLCASSPRTGPNTEAFFGQGTRLTVV.

The J gene is TRBJ2-3, the V gene TRBV7-9, with TRBD1 matching 8 bases. The J segment lost 5 bases and the V segment lost 3 bases, leaving 10 bases of the junction unmatched. Germline loops: CDR1 SEHNR, CDR2 FQNEAQ (reference sequence). The CDR3 extends over 16 amino acids. Here the CDR3 reads CASSFVSRGLGDTQYF. The CDR3 DNA is TGTGCCAGCAGCTTTGTGAGCAGGGGGCTTGGAGATACGCAGTATTTT. The full variable domain, rest sourced from reference TRBV7-9 and TRBJ2-3, is DTGVSQNPRHKITKRGQNVTFRCDPISEHNRLYWYRQTLGQGPEFLTYFQNEAQLEKSRLLSDRFSAERPKGSFSTLEIQRTEQGDSAMYLCASSFVSRGLGDTQYFGPGTRLTVL.

The chain carries TRBV7-8 and TRBJ2-7, with 8 bases matching TRBD1. There are 14 residues in the CDR3. J gave up 1 base and V 5 bases, and 4 bases lay outside the gene matches. The germline CDR1 and CDR2 sequences are SGHVS and FQNEAQ. The CDR3 region is CASSPGTGSYEQYF. CDR3 DNA: TGTGCCAGCAGCCCCGGGACAGGTTCCTACGAGCAGTACTTC.

This chain links TRBV30 with TRBJ2-1; D possibly corresponds to TRBD2 (5 bases). Germline lookup yields CDR1 GTSNPN and CDR2 SVGIG (reference sequence). This CDR3 comprises 11 residues. With 4 bases removed from V and 9 bases from J, the gap between germline ends came to 10 bases. This CDR3 is CAWISSGEQFF. The CDR3 nucleotides read TGTGCCTGGATTAGCAGCGGTGAGCAGTTCTTC.

The genes are TRBV5-6 and TRBJ1-2; TRBD1 matches 7 bases. CDR3 length: 14 amino acids. Germline CDR1 and CDR2: SGHDT and YYEEEE. The V segment lost 4 bases and the J segment 4 bases; nucleotides outside the gene matches: 7. CDR3 protein: CASSLGQAVYGYTF. The CDR3 DNA reads TGTGCCAGCAGCCTAGGACAGGCCGTCTATGGCTACACCTTC.

The rearrangement uses TRBV7-2 and TRBJ2-7; 7 nucleotides line up with TRBD2. Germline CDR1 SGHTA, CDR2 FQGNSA. The V gene end was trimmed by 5 bases and the J gene end by 0 bases; junction bases not matched to a gene: 10. This CDR3 is built from 16 residues. Here the CDR3 reads CASSPRSGDHSYEQYF. In DNA, the CDR3 is TGTGCCAGCAGCCCCAGAAGCGGGGACCACTCCTACGAGCAGTACTTC.

The CDR3 DNA follows: TGCAGCGTTTACGGACTAGCGGGAGAGGGAGAGCAGTACTTC. As protein: CSVYGLAGEGEQYF. J is TRBJ2-7 and V is TRBV29-1, with 13 bases lining up with TRBD2. Unmatched junction bases numbered 8, after V lost 5 bases and J lost 7 bases. The germline V gene encodes CDR1 SQVTM and CDR2 ANQGSEA. The CDR3 sequence is 14 residues long.

This chain connects TRBV28 to TRBJ1-1; 8 bases fit TRBD1. The V gene's germline CDR1 is MDHEN and CDR2 SYDVKM. This CDR3 contains 13 residues. Trimming removed 6 bases from V and 10 bases from J; junction bases left unmatched: 10. CDR3 region: CASSPGQGGRAFF. DNA for the CDR3: TGTGCCAGCAGCCCTGGACAGGGTGGGAGAGCTTTCTTT.

The chain carries TRBV7-8 and TRBJ2-7; D not resolved. In germline, CDR1 is SGHVS, CDR2 FQNEAQ. The ends were cut back, 0 bases at V and 4 bases at J, with 10 bases in the middle. The CDR3 runs to 14 residues. The chain's CDR3 is CASSLAYRTYEQYF. The CDR3 DNA reads TGTGCCAGCAGCTTAGCATACAGAACGTACGAGCAGTACTTC.

This chain uses TRBV7-9 with TRBJ1-6, with 7 positions matching TRBD1. The ends lost 7 bases at V and 7 bases at J; junction bases unmatched: 13. Per the germline V gene, CDR1 is SEHNR and CDR2 is FQNEAQ (reference sequence). This CDR3 has 16 amino acids. The chain's CDR3 is CASTQGGRGRNSPLHF. The CDR3 nucleotides are TGTGCCAGCACCCAGGGGGGTCGGGGGCGGAATTCACCCCTCCACTTT.

The chain couples TRBV2 to TRBJ2-2, with 11 nucleotides matching TRBD2. The CDR3 totals 16 residues. After removal of 3 bases from V and 8 bases from J, the junction contained 8 bases not matched to a gene. Germline V gene sequence: CDR1 SNHLY, CDR2 FYNNEI. CDR3 DNA: TGTGCCAGCAGTGAGGGACTAGCGGCGGTGTATGGGGAGCTGTTTTTT. This sequence encodes CASSEGLAAVYGELFF.

The chain employs TRBV4-2 and TRBJ2-7, with D perhaps matching TRBD2 (5 bases). Germline V gene data show CDR1 as LGHNA and CDR2 as YNFKEQ. With 0 bases removed from V and 2 bases from J, the gap between germline ends came to 11 bases. The CDR3 has 15 amino acids. CDR3 nucleotide sequence: TGTGCCAGCAGCCAAGAGGAAGGCGGGCCCTACGAGCAGTACTTC. It encodes CASSQEEGGPYEQYF.

The genes are TRBV11-3 and TRBJ2-1; 11 bases fit TRBD2. The V segment lost 8 bases and the J segment 7 bases; nucleotides outside the gene matches: 10. The germline V gene encodes CDR1 SGHNT and CDR2 YENEEA. The CDR3 is 15 residues long. The CDR3 protein is CASSLLPSGRNEQFF. The CDR3 region has the DNA TGTGCCAGCTCCCTTCTACCTAGCGGGAGGAATGAGCAGTTCTTC.

The chain links TRBV19 to TRBJ1-4; D is undetermined. V lost 3 bases and J 0 bases, leaving 8 bases between the germline ends. The germline gives CDR1 LNHDA, CDR2 SQIVND (reference sequence). This CDR3 comprises 15 residues. The CDR3 reads CASSISTATNEKLFF. DNA for the CDR3: TGTGCCAGTAGTATTAGTACAGCAACTAATGAAAAACTGTTTTTT.